One sample yielded the 15 T cell receptor beta chains listed below, sequenced in a study of cytomegalovirus exposure and HLA in healthy donors. The PCR used 60 Vbeta and 13 Jbeta primers. Libraries were prepared by immunoSEQ multiplex PCR; TCRdb keeps only in-frame clonotypes and omits some of them. This table has under 200,000 clones, approximately 77% appearing once. Material: PBMCs. The receptors stem from a man aged 45-65 years in good health and CMV-seropositive.

The chain joins TRBV27 to TRBJ1-1; 9 bases line up with TRBD1. With V trimmed by 6 bases and J by 1 base, 3 bases remained unmatched. The CDR3 has 14 residues. Germline CDR1 reads MNHEY; CDR2 reads SMNVEV (reference sequence). The CDR3, as DNA: TGTGCCAGCAGAGGACAGGGGTGGAACACTGAAGCTTTCTTT. It yields the protein CASRGQGWNTEAFF.

The chain carries TRBV4-3 and TRBJ2-5; TRBD2 matches at 10 bases. This CDR3 comprises 15 residues. The germline V gene encodes CDR1 LGHNA and CDR2 YSLEER. V lost 0 bases, J lost 11 bases, and 9 bases stayed unmatched. The CDR3, as DNA: TGCGCCAGCAGCCAAGATCCTAGCGGGGGATTTGAGCAGTACTTC. Translated: CASSQDPSGGFEQYF.

The chain is built from TRBV12-5 and TRBJ2-2, with TRBD1 matching 9 bases. Per the germline V gene, CDR1 is LGHNT and CDR2 is FRNRAP. The CDR3 totals 16 residues. Trimming at V came to 6 bases and at J to 3 bases, leaving 8 bases not matched to a gene. CDR3: CASGRGQGIDTGELFF. In DNA, the CDR3 is TGTGCTAGTGGCCGCGGACAGGGGATTGACACCGGGGAGCTGTTTTTT.

This clone was observed a handful of times. The CDR3 DNA follows: TGCGCCAGCAGCCAAGTGGGACAGGATCCATACTACGAGCAGTACTTC. Its translation: CASSQVGQDPYYEQYF. The chain has TRBV4-3 and TRBJ2-5; 8 nucleotides match TRBD1. The end of the DNA is better explained by TRBJ2-7, so the J call may be wrong. CDR3 length equals 16 residues. Germline V gene data show CDR1 as LGHNA and CDR2 as YSLEER.

The rearrangement joins TRBV10-3 to TRBJ2-3; D is perhaps TRBD2 (5 bases). V dropped 0 bases and J dropped 0 bases, with 7 bases sitting between them. Germline values: CDR1 ENHRY, CDR2 SYGVKD. This CDR3 contains 15 residues. Here the CDR3 reads CAISESRGSTDTQYF. Here the CDR3 DNA reads TGTGCCATCAGTGAGTCCCGGGGAAGCACAGATACGCAGTATTTT.

CDR3 nucleotides: TGTGCCAGTAGTGCGATGGACAGCTCTAACACTGAAGCTTTCTTT. It is translated as CASSAMDSSNTEAFF. The chain is built from TRBV19 and TRBJ1-1; maybe TRBD1 (6 bases). Germline V gene lookup returns CDR1 LNHDA and CDR2 SQIVND (reference sequence). V was cut by 5 bases and J by 2 bases, with 15 bases left in between. CDR3 length equals 15 residues.

J is TRBJ2-3 and V is TRBV2; 8 bases agree with TRBD2. The germline V gene has CDR1 SNHLY and CDR2 FYNNEI. J was trimmed by 0 bases and V by 5 bases; bases with no gene match: 7. The CDR3 sequence is 16 residues long. DNA of the CDR3: TGTGCCAGCAGTCTAAGGCGGACTAGCAGCACAGATACGCAGTATTTT. As protein: CASSLRRTSSTDTQYF.

This sequence joins TRBV13 and TRBJ2-2, with TRBD1 matching over 8 bases. Germline CDR1 reads PRHDT; CDR2 reads FYEKMQ (reference sequence). The J segment lost 7 bases and the V segment lost 5 bases, leaving 15 bases of the junction unmatched. This CDR3 spans 17 amino acids. CDR3 in amino acids: CASSPQYGQGASGELFF. CDR3 coding DNA: TGTGCCAGCAGCCCCCAATATGGACAGGGTGCCAGCGGGGAGCTGTTTTTT.

This clone appeared once. The chain employs TRBV5-6 and TRBJ2-3; D might be TRBD2 (5 bases). The CDR3 runs to 16 residues. The V end lost 4 bases, the J end lost 0 bases, and 15 bases lay between the germline ends. CDR1 is SGHDT, CDR2 YYEEEE, per germline. This chain's CDR3 is CASSLVARVSTDTQYF. In nucleotides, the CDR3 is TGTGCCAGCAGCCTGGTGGCGAGGGTAAGCACAGATACGCAGTATTTT.

The gene calls are TRBV5-1 and TRBJ1-2; 7 bases agree with TRBD1. CDR3 length equals 14 residues. V was pared by 2 bases and J by 1 base, with 2 bases of the junction left unmatched. Germline CDR1 reads SGHRS; CDR2 reads YFSETQ. The CDR3 region is CASSFGTDNYGYTF. CDR3 coding DNA: TGCGCCAGCAGCTTTGGGACAGATAACTATGGCTACACCTTC.

Here the CDR3 reads CASSLTSTNEKLFF. For the CDR3, the DNA is TGCGCCAGCAGTTTGACTTCAACTAATGAAAAACTGTTTTTT. The J gene is TRBJ1-4, the V gene TRBV5-1; D gene uncertain. V gave up 5 bases and J gave up 0 bases, with 8 bases separating them. CDR1 SGHRS and CDR2 YFSETQ come from the germline V gene. The CDR3 has 14 residues.

Concerning this clone itself: Different DNA sequences within this sample yield the same CDR3. V and J are TRBV4-3 and TRBJ2-1, with TRBD2 identical over 12 bases. In germline, CDR1 is LGHNA, CDR2 YSLEER. With 0 bases clipped from V and 7 bases from J, the junction kept 1 base outside the gene matches. The CDR3 is 15 amino acids. DNA of the CDR3: TGCGCCAGCAGCCAAGAGGGACTAGCGGGTAATGAGCAGTTCTTC. It specifies CASSQEGLAGNEQFF.

V usage is TRBV2 and J usage is TRBJ1-2, with D maybe TRBD1 (5 bases). Between the trimmed V and J ends, which lost 3 bases and 5 bases, there was a span of 10 bases. The CDR3 is 13 amino acids. The germline gives CDR1 SNHLY, CDR2 FYNNEI. CDR3 DNA sequence: TGTGCCAGCAGTGAGCGGGGGGGGTATGGCTACACCTTC. Protein product: CASSERGGYGYTF. Full variable domain (remainder filled in from reference TRBV2 and TRBJ1-2): EPEVTQTPSHQVTQMGQEVILRCVPISNHLYFYWYRQILGQKVEFLVSFYNNEISEKSEIFDDQFSVERPDGSNFTLKIRSTKLEDSAMYFCASSERGGYGYTFGSGTRLTVV.

The rearrangement uses TRBV4-1 and TRBJ1-1; D gene unclear. Deletions cut 1 base from V and 0 bases from J, with 9 bases between. This CDR3 region has 15 residues. From germline, CDR1 is MGHRA and CDR2 YSYEKL. The CDR3 spells CASSQVGAVNTEAFF. The CDR3, as DNA: TGCGCCAGCAGCCAAGTCGGAGCGGTGAACACTGAAGCTTTCTTT.

The chain has TRBV11-2 and TRBJ1-1; 8 bases line up with TRBD1. This CDR3 comprises 16 residues. Trimming took 8 bases from V and 2 from J; bases not matched to a gene: 13. Germline CDR1 is SGHAT and CDR2 is FQNNGV. CDR3 DNA: TGTGCCAGCGGCCCATACACAGGGGGATTTAACACTGAAGCTTTCTTT. Its protein is CASGPYTGGFNTEAFF.